This T cell receptor beta chain appears in the sequencing data of a study of blood T cell repertoires in COVID-19. This CDR3 spans 15 amino acids. V gave up 4 bases and J gave up 7 bases; unmatched junction bases: 10. Only in-frame clones appear in the TCRdb table, and some are missing; sequencing was by immunoSEQ multiplex PCR. The table has 20,000 to 30,000 clones, around 87% seen once; the top ten hold about 11%. The sequenced sample consisted of peripheral blood. The origin of this receptor is a man in his sixties or seventies with acute or convalescent COVID-19. The J gene is TRBJ2-1, the V gene TRBV23-1; 7 bases agree with TRBD2. TRBV23-1 is given ORF status, its function remaining uncertain. The CDR3 DNA sequence: TGCGCCAGCAGTCCCCCGCGGGAGTTTGGGAATGAGCAGTTCTTC. Translation gives CASSPPREFGNEQFF.